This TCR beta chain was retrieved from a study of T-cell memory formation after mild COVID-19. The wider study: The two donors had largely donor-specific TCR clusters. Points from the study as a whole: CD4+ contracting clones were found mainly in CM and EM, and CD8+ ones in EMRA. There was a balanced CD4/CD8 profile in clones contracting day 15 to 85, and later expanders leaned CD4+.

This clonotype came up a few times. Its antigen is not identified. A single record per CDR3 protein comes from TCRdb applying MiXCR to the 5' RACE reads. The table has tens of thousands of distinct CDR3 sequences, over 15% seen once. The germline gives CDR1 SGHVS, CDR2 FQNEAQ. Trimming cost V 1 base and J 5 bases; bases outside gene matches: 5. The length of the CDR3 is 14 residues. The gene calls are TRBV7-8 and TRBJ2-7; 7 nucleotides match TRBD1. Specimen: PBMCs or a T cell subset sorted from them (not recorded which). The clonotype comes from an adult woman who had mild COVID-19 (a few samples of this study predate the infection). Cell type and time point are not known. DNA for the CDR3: TGTGCCAGCAGCTTAGTAACAGGGGCAAACGAGCAGTACTTC. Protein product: CASSLVTGANEQYF.